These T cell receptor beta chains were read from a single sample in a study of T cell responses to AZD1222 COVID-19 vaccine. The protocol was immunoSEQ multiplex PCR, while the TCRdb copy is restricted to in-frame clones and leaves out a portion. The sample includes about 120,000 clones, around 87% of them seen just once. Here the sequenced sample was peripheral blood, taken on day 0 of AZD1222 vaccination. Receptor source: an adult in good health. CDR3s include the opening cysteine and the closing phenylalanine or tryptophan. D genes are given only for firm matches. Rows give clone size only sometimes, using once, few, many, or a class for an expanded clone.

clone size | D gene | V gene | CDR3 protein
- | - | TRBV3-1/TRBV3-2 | CASSRQTTNEKLFF
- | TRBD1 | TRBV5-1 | CASRRTGGLGNTGELFF
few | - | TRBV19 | CASSILGLDTEAFF
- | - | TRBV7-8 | CASSLLLSYEQFF
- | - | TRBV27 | CASSYLLGDGELFF
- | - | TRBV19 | CASSIGGSDGNYGYTF
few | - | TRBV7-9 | CASSFIRGHGDGYTF
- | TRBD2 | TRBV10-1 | CASLLLAGGPIAKNIQYF
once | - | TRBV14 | CASSQRDNYGYTF
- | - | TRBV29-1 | CSVEGRQGIYEQYF
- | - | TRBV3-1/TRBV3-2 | CASSHTSGGQANTIYF
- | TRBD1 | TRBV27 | CASSQTMGDRVNYGYTF
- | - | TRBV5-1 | CASSDRDNSGNTIYF
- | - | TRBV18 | CASSMLQDSHGYTF
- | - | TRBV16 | CASSQSVQGGGYTF
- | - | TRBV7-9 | CASRRGEGRNTEAFF
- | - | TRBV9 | CASSVARGGYTF
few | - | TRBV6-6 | CASSLVSRQGGKHGSYEQYF
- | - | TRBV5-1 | CASSLAQDSRGTDTQYF
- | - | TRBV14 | CASSQEVAFF
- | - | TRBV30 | CAWSVQLASYEQYF
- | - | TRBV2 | CASTALRQDRNTEAFF
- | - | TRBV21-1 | CAGTIYGYTF
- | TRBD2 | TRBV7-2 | CASSQLAGVLDTQYF
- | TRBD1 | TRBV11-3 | CASSSDRDCNQPQHF
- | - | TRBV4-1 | CASSQAGSYTF
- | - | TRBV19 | CASTFTGPGSVEQYF
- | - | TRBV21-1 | CASSKSQLRYSENTEAFF
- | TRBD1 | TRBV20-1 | CSASDGTANTEAFF
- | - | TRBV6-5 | CASSWVRQASTEAFF
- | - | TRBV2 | CASSGQAFYEQYF
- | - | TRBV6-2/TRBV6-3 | CASSYGQARDQPQHF
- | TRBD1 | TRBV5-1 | CASSTGTGGTEAFF
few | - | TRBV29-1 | CSARGLNTEAFF
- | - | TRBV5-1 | CASSLGGADTQYF
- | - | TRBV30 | CAWSRQGNQPQHF
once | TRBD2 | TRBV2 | CATSVVAGPAETQYF
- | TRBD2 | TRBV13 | CASSSGLAGVTDTQYF
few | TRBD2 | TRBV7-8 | CASRTDERGVYNEQFF
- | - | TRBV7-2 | CASSSWTATNEKLFF
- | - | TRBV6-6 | CASTSGKDVAKNIQYF
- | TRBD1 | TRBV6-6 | CASSYGTGGYEQYF
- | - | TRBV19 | CASQQWGGNTIYF
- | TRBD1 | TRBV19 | CASTPVGGQGPNRETQYF
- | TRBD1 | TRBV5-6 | CASSFGQDSGNTIYF
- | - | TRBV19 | CASSGTDSPEKLFF
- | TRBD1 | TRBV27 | CASSPGTGENTEAFF
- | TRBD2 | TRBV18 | CASSPERGSFNEQFF
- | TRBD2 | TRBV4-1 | CASRPLGGGVNEQFF
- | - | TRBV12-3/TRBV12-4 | CASGHRNTEAFF
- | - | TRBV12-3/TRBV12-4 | CASSSAGNEQFF
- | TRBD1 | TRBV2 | CASSPTKWEGATEKLFF
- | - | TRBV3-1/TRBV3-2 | CASSQGGFQGSSYEQYF
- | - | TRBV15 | CATSRGTNAGGYTF
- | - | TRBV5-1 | CASSLQVSYGYTF